This T cell receptor (beta chain) was obtained from a study of CD8+CD57+ T cells in acquired aplastic anemia. Profiles of TCR beta VDJ and CDR3 were generated from a genomic DNA template. MiXCR, applied by TCRdb to the reads, yields one record per CDR3 protein. The table records about 160,000 distinct CDR3 sequences, around 50% of them present only once. The V end lost 1 base, the J end lost 3 bases, and 9 bases lay between the germline ends. The CDR3 extends over 15 amino acids. The germline V gene encodes CDR1 SGHAT and CDR2 FQNNGV. In patients chosen for sequencing, flow cytometry had shown CD8+CD57+ cell expansion.

This sequence originates from a human donor with aplastic anemia. The material sequenced was sorted CD4+, CD8+, or CD8+CD57+ T cells (not recorded which) from PBMCs. The chain couples TRBV11-2 to TRBJ1-4, with D perhaps matching TRBD1 (6 bases). The DNA of the CDR3 is TGTGCCAGCAGCTTAGCCGGACAGCCTAATGAAAAACTGTTTTTT. This sequence encodes CASSLAGQPNEKLFF.